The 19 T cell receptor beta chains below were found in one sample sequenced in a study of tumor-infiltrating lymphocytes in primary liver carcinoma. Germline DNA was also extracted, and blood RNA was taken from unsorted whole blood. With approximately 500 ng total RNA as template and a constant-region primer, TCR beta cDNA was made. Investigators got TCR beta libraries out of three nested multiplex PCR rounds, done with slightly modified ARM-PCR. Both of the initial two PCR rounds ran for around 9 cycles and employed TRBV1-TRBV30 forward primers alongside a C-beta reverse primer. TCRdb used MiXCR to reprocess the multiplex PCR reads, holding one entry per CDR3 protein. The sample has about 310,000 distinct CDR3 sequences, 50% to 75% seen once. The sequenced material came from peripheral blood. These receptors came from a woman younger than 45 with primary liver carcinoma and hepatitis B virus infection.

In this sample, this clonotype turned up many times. This CDR3 reads CASSQGATAYNEQFF. The CDR3, as DNA: TGTGCCAGCAGCCAGGGAGCGACTGCCTACAATGAGCAGTTCTTC. This chain joins TRBV4-2 and TRBJ2-1, with D tentatively TRBD2 (5 bases). CDR1 and CDR2 from the germline V gene are LGHNA and YNFKEQ. The CDR3 totals 15 residues. Deletions cut 3 bases from V and 2 bases from J, with 11 bases between.

The CDR3 coding sequence is TGTGCCAGCAGACCAGGACAGGGGAGTGAAAAACTGTTTTTT. It translates to CASRPGQGSEKLFF. This rearrangement joins TRBV2 to TRBJ1-4, with 9 nucleotides matching TRBD1. The germline V gene encodes CDR1 SNHLY and CDR2 FYNNEI. V lost 6 bases and J lost 7; bases outside the gene matches: 6. This CDR3 has 14 residues.

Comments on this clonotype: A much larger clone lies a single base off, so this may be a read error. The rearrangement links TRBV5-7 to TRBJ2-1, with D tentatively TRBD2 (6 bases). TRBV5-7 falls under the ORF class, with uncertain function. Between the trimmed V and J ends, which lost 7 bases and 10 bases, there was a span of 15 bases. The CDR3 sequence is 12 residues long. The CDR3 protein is CASPNGRTEQFF. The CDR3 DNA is TGTGCCAGCCCCAACGGGAGAACCGAGCAGTTCTTC.

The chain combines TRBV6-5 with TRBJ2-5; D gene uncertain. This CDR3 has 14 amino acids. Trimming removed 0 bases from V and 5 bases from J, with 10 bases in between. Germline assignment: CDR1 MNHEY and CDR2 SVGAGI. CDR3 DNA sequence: TGTGCCAGCAGTTACTCGATAGCTACGGAGACCCAGTACTTC. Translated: CASSYSIATETQYF.

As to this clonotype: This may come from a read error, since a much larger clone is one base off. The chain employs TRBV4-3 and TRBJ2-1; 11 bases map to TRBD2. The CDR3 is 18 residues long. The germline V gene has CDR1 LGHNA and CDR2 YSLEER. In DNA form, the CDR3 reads TGCGCCAGCAGACAAGAGAGGTGGGCTAGCGGGAGGAATCGTGAGCAGTTCTTC. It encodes CASRQERWASGRNREQFF.

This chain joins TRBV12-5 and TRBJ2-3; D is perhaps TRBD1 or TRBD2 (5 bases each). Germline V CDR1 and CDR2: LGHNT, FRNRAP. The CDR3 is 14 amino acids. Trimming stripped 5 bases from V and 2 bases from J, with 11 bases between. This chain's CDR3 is CASGDGTFTDTQYF. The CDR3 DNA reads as TGTGCTAGTGGTGACGGGACGTTCACAGATACGCAGTATTTT.

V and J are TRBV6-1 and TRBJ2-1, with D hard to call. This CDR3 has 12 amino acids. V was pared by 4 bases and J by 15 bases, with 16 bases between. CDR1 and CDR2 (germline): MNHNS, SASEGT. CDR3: CASSAEVGPRFF. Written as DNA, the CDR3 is TGTGCCAGCAGTGCAGAGGTCGGACCTCGGTTCTTC.

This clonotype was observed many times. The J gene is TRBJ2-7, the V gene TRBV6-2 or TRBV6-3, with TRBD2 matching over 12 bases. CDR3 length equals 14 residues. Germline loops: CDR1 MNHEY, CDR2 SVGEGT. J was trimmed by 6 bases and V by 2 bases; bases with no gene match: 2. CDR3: CASSYTSGRTEQYF. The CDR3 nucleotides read TGTGCCAGCAGTTACACTAGCGGGAGGACCGAGCAGTACTTC.

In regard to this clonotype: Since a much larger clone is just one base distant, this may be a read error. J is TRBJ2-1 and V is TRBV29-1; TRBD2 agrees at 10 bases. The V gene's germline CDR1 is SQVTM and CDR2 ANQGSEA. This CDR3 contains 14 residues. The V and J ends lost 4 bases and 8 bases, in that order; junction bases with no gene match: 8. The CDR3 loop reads CSVAGTSESDEQFF. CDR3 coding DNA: TGCAGCGTTGCCGGGACTAGCGAGAGCGATGAGCAGTTCTTC.

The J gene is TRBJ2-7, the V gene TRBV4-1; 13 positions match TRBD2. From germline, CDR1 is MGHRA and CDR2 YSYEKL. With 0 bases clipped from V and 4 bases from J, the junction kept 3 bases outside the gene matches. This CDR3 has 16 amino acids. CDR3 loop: CASSQETSGRPYEQYF. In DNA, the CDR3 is TGCGCCAGCAGCCAAGAGACTAGCGGGAGGCCTTACGAGCAGTACTTC.

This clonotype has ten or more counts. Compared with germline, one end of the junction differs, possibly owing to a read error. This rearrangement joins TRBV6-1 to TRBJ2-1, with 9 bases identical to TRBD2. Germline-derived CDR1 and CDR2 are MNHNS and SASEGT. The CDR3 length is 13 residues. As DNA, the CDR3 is TGTGCCAGCAGAGAAGCGGGAGGATTTGAGCAGTTCTTC. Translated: CASREAGGFEQFF.

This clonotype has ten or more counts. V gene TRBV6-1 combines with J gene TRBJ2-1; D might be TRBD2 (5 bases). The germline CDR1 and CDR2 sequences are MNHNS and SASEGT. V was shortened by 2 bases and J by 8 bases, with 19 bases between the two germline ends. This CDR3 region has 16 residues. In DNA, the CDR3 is TGTGCCAGCAGTGAAAATCCCCGGGATAGCGCCGATGAGCAGTTCTTC. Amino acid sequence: CASSENPRDSADEQFF.

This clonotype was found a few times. The CDR3 spells CASSLAGTFLFF. The CDR3 DNA reads TGTGCCAGCAGTTTAGCTGGGACATTCTTGTTCTTC. The chain uses TRBV12-3 or TRBV12-4 and TRBJ2-1, with a tentative D call TRBD1 (6 bases). This CDR3 contains 12 residues. Trimming left V 0 bases short and J 15 bases short, with 12 bases between.

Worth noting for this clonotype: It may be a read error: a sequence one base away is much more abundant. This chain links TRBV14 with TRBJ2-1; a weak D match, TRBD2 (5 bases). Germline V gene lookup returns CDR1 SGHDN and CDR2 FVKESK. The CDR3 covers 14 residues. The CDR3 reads CTSSQLVLGYEQFF. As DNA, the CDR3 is TGTACCAGCAGCCAACTAGTCTTGGGTTATGAGCAGTTCTTC.

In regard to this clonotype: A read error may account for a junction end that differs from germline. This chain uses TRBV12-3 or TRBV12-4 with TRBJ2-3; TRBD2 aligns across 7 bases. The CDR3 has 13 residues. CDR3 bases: TGTGCCAGCAGTTCCCAGCGGGGAGATACGCACTATTTT. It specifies CASSSQRGDTHYF.

CDR3 DNA: TGTGCCAGCAGCAAAACTTGCGGGAGGGAGACCCAGTACTTC. Amino acids: CASSKTCGRETQYF. V gene TRBV7-8 combines with J gene TRBJ2-5; 8 bases fit TRBD2. Germline V CDR1 and CDR2: SGHVS, FQNEAQ. The CDR3 extends over 14 amino acids. V lost 5 bases and J lost 5; bases outside the gene matches: 7.

CDR3: CGAPGRVDNEQFF. The CDR3 DNA sequence: TGCGGCGCACCCGGCAGGGTCGACAATGAGCAGTTCTTC. This chain joins TRBV29-1 and TRBJ2-1; TRBD1 might be the D (5 bases). The CDR3 loop spans 13 amino acids. Germline V gene data show CDR1 as SQVTM and CDR2 as ANQGSEA.

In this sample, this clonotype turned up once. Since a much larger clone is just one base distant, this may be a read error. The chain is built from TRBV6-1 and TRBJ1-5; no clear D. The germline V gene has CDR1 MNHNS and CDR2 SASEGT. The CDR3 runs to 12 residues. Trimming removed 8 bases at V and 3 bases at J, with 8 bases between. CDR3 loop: CASCQINQPQHF. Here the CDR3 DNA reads TGTGCCAGCTGTCAGATCAATCAGCCCCAGCATTTT.

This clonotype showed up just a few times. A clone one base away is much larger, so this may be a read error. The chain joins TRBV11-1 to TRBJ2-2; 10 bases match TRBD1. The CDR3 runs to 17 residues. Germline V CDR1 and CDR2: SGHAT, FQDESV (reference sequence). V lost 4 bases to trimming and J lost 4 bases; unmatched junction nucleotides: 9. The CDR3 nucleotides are TGTGCCAGCAGCTCTAACTATGGACAGGGGGGCACCGGGGAGCTGTTTTTT. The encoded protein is CASSSNYGQGGTGELFF. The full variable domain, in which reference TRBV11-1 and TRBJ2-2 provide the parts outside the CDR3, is EAEVAQSPRYKITEKSQAVAFWCDPISGHATLYWYRQILGQGPELLVQFQDESVVDDSQLPKDRFSAERLKGVDSTLKIQPAELGDSAMYLCASSSNYGQGGTGELFFGEGSRLTVL.